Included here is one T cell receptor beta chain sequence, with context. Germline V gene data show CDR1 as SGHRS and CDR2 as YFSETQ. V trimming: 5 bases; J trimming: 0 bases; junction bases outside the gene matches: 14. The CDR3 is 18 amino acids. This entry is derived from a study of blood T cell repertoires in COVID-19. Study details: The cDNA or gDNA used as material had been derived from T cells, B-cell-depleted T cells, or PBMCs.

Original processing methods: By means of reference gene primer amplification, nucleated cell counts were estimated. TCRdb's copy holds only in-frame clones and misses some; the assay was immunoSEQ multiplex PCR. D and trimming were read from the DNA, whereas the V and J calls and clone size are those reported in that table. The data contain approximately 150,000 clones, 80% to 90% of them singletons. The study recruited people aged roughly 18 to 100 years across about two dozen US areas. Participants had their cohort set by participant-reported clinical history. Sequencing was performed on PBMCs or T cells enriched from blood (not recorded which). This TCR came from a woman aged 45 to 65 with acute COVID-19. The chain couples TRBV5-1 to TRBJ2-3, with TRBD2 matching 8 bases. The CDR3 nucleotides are TGCGCCAGCAGTCCGCTAAGCGGGAGTTCCCTTAGCACAGATACGCAGTATTTT. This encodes CASSPLSGSSLSTDTQYF.